The rows below give T cell receptor beta chains drawn from one sample of a study of T cells after somatic rescue of genetic block. TCRdb's table, derived via immunoSEQ multiplex PCR, lists solely in-frame clones and lacks some. This sample has 9,500 to 15,000 clones; 73% occur once, and the top ten carry just under 20%. The sample consisted of peripheral blood mononuclear cells (PBMCs). The receptors stem from a boy younger than 18. CDR3s include the opening cysteine and the closing phenylalanine or tryptophan. A D gene is named only where the DNA matches it firmly. Size tells how often a clone was seen (once, few, many) or the class of an expanded clone, and some rows leave it out.

clone size	V gene	D gene	CDR3 length	J gene	CDR3 protein	CDR3 DNA
-	TRBV27	-	12	TRBJ2-1	CASSKSYNEQFF	TGTGCCAGCAGTAAATCCTACAATGAGCAGTTCTTC
-	TRBV10-3	-	12	TRBJ2-7	CATSDGSYEQYF	TGTGCCACCTCGGACGGTTCCTACGAGCAGTACTTC
-	TRBV29-1	TRBD1	15	TRBJ2-7	CSAKSGTGAFYEQYF	TGCAGCGCTAAGTCCGGGACAGGGGCTTTCTACGAGCAGTACTTC
-	TRBV7-9	-	13	TRBJ2-7	CASSLETFYEQYF	TGTGCCAGCAGCTTAGAGACTTTTTACGAGCAGTACTTC
few	TRBV18	-	16	TRBJ2-3	CASSPGFAGGTDTQYF	TGTGCCAGCTCACCAGGTTTTGCAGGGGGCACAGATACGCAGTATTTT
-	TRBV19	-	13	TRBJ2-3	CASSSRPTDTQYF	TGTGCCAGTAGTAGCAGACCCACAGATACGCAGTATTTT
-	TRBV21-1	-	15	TRBJ2-1	CASSKERFPCDEQFF	TGTGCCAGCAGCAAGGAGAGGTTCCCGTGCGATGAGCAGTTCTTC
few	TRBV7-3	TRBD2	18	TRBJ2-1	CASSLRPVRAGWDNEQFF	TGTGCCAGCAGCTTAAGGCCGGTGAGAGCGGGGTGGGACAATGAGCAGTTCTTC
once	TRBV27	TRBD2	17	TRBJ2-1	CASSLREGTSISNEQFF	TGTGCCAGCAGTTTAAGGGAAGGGACTAGTATAAGTAATGAGCAGTTCTTC
-	TRBV18	TRBD1	16	TRBJ1-1	CASSPWGGQGYTEAFF	TGTGCCAGCTCACCATGGGGCGGACAGGGGTACACTGAAGCTTTCTTT
once	TRBV7-9	-	14	TRBJ2-7	CASSDFLLSYEQYF	TGTGCCAGCAGCGACTTTCTCCTCTCCTACGAGCAGTACTTC
-	TRBV14	-	15	TRBJ2-6	CASSHLASGANVLTF	TGTGCCAGCAGCCACCTGGCTTCTGGGGCCAACGTCCTGACTTTC
-	TRBV5-1	TRBD1	14	TRBJ2-3	CASSLGQGEDTQYF	TGCGCCAGCAGCTTGGGCCAGGGGGAGGATACGCAGTATTTT
-	TRBV18	-	13	TRBJ2-5	CASSPREKETQYF	TGTGCCAGCTCACCCAGGGAAAAAGAGACCCAGTACTTC
few	TRBV18	TRBD1	16	TRBJ1-4	CASSPQAGQRVEKLFF	TGTGCCAGCTCACCCCAAGCGGGACAGAGGGTTGAAAAACTGTTTTTT
large	TRBV18	-	11	TRBJ2-5	CASSPEGGQYF	TGTGCCAGCTCACCTGAGGGGGGCCAGTACTTC
-	TRBV12-5	TRBD1	13	TRBJ2-5	CASGGQGQETQYF	TGTGCTAGTGGGGGACAGGGCCAAGAGACCCAGTACTTC
-	TRBV6-5	-	12	TRBJ2-3	CASQREGDTQYF	TGTGCCAGCCAAAGAGAGGGAGATACGCAGTATTTT
-	TRBV5-6	-	15	TRBJ1-2	CASSLLREQGWGYTF	TGTGCCAGCAGCCTGCTGAGGGAACAGGGATGGGGCTACACCTTC
-	TRBV18	-	15	TRBJ1-1	CASSPLGDLNTEAFF	TGTGCCAGCTCCCCGCTCGGGGACTTGAACACTGAAGCTTTCTTT
-	TRBV2	-	13	TRBJ2-1	CASTSDYYNEQFF	TGTGCCAGCACTAGCGACTATTACAATGAGCAGTTCTTC
-	TRBV6-6	-	13	TRBJ2-5	CASSYSPGRAQYF	TGTGCCAGCAGTTACTCCCCCGGTAGGGCCCAGTACTTC
-	TRBV7-2	TRBD2	16	TRBJ2-1	CASSSWGLAGAREQFF	TGTGCCAGCAGCTCTTGGGGACTAGCGGGAGCGAGAGAGCAGTTCTTC
-	TRBV5-4	-	12	TRBJ2-2	CASSLGAGELFF	TGTGCCAGCAGCTTGGGTGCCGGGGAGCTGTTTTTT
-	TRBV18	-	15	TRBJ2-7	CASSPPGGKGSEQYF	TGTGCCAGCTCACCCCCCGGGGGCAAAGGGAGCGAGCAGTACTTC
-	TRBV11-2	-	17	TRBJ1-1	CASSFSSTGTLNTEAFF	TGTGCCAGCAGCTTCTCTTCAACAGGGACTCTGAACACTGAAGCTTTCTTT
-	TRBV7-9	TRBD2	18	TRBJ2-7	CASSSLGTSGTRKDEQYF	TGTGCCAGCAGCTCCCTCGGGACGTCCGGGACTAGAAAGGACGAGCAGTACTTC
-	TRBV6-5	TRBD1	13	TRBJ2-7	CASRGTVTYEQYF	TGTGCCAGCAGGGGGACAGTAACCTACGAGCAGTACTTC
-	TRBV19	TRBD1	15	TRBJ1-5	CASSRGTAGNQPQHF	TGTGCCAGTAGCCGAGGGACAGCTGGGAATCAGCCCCAGCATTTT
-	TRBV15	-	15	TRBJ1-5	CATRPELGSNQPQHF	TGTGCCACCAGACCGGAGCTGGGTAGCAATCAGCCCCAGCATTTT
-	TRBV28	TRBD1	15	TRBJ2-2	CASSLWGQGLGELFF	TGTGCCAGTAGTTTATGGGGACAGGGGCTCGGGGAGCTGTTTTTT
-	TRBV9	-	15	TRBJ2-3	CASSVAGRIADTQYF	TGTGCCAGCAGCGTTGCAGGGCGTATTGCAGATACGCAGTATTTT
-	TRBV5-1	-	13	TRBJ2-1	CASSLGGYNEQFF	TGCGCCAGCAGCTTGGGGGGATACAATGAGCAGTTCTTC
-	TRBV9	TRBD1	15	TRBJ1-6	CASSAGQGKGSPLHF	TGTGCCAGCAGCGCGGGACAGGGGAAGGGATCACCCCTCCACTTT
-	TRBV30	-	13	TRBJ2-7	CAWSVLRAYEQYF	-
-	TRBV6-5	-	14	TRBJ1-2	CASSYLSNNYGYTF	TGTGCCAGCAGTTATCTCTCTAATAACTATGGCTACACCTTC
-	TRBV5-1	-	15	TRBJ1-1	CASSQFTGFSTEAFF	TGCGCCAGCAGCCAATTTACAGGGTTCAGCACTGAAGCTTTCTTT
-	TRBV6-5	-	11	TRBJ2-3	CASSPVQTQYF	TGTGCCAGCAGCCCAGTCCAGACGCAGTATTTT
once	TRBV27	TRBD2	16	TRBJ2-7	CASSPTRDYRTYEQYF	TGTGCCAGCAGCCCAACCCGGGACTATAGGACCTACGAGCAGTACTTC
once	TRBV5-1	-	13	TRBJ2-3	CASSQDFTDTQYF	TGCGCCAGCAGCCAGGACTTTACAGATACGCAGTATTTT
-	TRBV7-9	-	15	TRBJ2-7	CASSLQTGVPYEQYF	TGTGCCAGCAGCTTACAAACAGGCGTCCCCTACGAGCAGTACTTC
few	TRBV28	-	15	TRBJ1-2	CASSEGILENYGYTF	TGTGCCAGCAGTGAGGGGATTTTAGAGAACTATGGCTACACCTTC
-	TRBV27	-	15	TRBJ1-4	CASSLNRVRNEKLFF	TGTGCCAGCAGTTTAAACAGGGTTAGGAATGAAAAACTGTTTTTT
-	TRBV18	TRBD2	17	TRBJ2-5	CASSPNGTSIPNQTQYF	TGTGCCAGCTCACCTAACGGGACTAGCATACCCAACCAGACCCAGTACTTC